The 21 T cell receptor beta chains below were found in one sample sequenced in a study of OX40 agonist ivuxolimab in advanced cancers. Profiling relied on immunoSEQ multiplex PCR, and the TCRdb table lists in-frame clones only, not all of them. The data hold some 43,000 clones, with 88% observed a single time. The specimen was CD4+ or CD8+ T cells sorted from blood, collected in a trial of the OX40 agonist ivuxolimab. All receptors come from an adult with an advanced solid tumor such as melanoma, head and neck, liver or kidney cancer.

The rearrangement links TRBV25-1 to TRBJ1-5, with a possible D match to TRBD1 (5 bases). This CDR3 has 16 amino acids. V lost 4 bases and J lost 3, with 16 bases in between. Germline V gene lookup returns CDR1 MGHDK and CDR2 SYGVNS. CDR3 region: CASSGKEGPLNQPQHF. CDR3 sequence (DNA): TGTGCCAGCAGTGGAAAAGAGGGGCCACTCAATCAGCCCCAGCATTTT.

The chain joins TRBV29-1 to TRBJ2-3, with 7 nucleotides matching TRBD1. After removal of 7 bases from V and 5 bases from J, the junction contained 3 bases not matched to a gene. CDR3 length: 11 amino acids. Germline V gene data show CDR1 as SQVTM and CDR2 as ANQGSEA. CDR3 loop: CSGGTVDTQYF. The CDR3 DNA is TGCAGCGGGGGGACAGTAGATACGCAGTATTTT.

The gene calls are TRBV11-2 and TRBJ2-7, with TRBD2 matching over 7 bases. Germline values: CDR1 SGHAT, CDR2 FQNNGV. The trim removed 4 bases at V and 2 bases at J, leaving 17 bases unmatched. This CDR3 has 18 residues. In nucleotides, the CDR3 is TGTGCCAGCAGCTCCGGCGGGGGTACCCCAGACCATCCCTACGAGCAGTACTTC. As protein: CASSSGGGTPDHPYEQYF. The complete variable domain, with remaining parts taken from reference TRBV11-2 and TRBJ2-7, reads EAGVAQSPRYKIIEKRQSVAFWCNPISGHATLYWYQQILGQGPKLLIQFQNNGVVDDSQLPKDRFSAERLKGVDSTLKIQPAKLEDSAVYLCASSSGGGTPDHPYEQYFGPGTRLTVT.

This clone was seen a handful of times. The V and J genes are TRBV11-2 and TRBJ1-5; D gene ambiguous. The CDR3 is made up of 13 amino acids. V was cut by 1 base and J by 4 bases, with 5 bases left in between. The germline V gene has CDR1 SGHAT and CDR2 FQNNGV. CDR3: CASSLGQNQPQHF. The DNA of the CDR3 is TGTGCCAGCAGCTTAGGGCAGAATCAGCCCCAGCATTTT.

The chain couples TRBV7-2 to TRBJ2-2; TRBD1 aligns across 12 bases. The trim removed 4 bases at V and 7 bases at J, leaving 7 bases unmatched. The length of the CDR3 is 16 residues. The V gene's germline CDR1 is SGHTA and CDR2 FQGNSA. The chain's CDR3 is CASSSPGQGAVGELFF. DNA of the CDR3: TGTGCCAGCAGCTCACCGGGACAGGGGGCGGTCGGGGAGCTGTTTTTT.

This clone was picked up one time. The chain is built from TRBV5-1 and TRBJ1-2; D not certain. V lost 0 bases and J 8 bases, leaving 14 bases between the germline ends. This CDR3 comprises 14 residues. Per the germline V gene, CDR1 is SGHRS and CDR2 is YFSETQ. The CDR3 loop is CASSLGAELAGYTF. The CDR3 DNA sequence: TGCGCCAGCAGCTTGGGGGCCGAATTGGCCGGCTACACCTTC.

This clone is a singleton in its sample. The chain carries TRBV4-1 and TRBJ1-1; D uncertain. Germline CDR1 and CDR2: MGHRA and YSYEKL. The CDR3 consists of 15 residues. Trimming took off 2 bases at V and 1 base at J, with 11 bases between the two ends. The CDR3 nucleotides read TGCGCCAGCAGCCAAACTCCCGGGCCGAACACTGAAGCTTTCTTT. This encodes CASSQTPGPNTEAFF.

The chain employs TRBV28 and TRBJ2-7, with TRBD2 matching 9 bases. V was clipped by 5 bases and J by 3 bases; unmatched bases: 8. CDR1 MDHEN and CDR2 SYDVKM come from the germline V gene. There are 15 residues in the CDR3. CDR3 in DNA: TGTGCCAGCAGTAGCCTTAGCGGGAGCCTCTACGAGCAGTACTTC. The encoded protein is CASSSLSGSLYEQYF.

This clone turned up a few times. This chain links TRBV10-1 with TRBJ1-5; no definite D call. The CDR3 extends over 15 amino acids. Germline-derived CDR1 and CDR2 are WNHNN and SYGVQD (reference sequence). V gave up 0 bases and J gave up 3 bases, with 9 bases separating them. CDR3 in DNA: TGCGCCAGCAGTGAGTCGGCGGCCCCCAATCAGCCCCAGCATTTT. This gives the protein CASSESAAPNQPQHF.

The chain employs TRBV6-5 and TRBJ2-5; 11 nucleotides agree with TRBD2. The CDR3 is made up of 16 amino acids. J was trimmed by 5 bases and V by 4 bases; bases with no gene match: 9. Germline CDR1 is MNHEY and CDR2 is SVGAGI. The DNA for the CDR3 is TGTGCCAGCAGTTCCACCGGACTAGCGGGTAGGGAGACCCAGTACTTC. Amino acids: CASSSTGLAGRETQYF.

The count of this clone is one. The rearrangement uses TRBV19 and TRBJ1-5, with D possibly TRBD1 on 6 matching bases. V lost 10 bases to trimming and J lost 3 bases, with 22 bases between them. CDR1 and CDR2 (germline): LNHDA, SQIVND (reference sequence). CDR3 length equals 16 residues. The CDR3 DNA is TGTGCCACCACTAGGGGGGGGCAGGGGCTCAATCAGCCCCAGCATTTT. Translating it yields CATTRGGQGLNQPQHF.

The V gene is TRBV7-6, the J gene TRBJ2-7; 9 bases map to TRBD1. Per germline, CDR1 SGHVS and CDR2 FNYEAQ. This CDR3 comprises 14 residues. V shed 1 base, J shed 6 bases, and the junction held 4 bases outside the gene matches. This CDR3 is CASSLGTGAFEQYF. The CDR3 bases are TGTGCCAGCAGCTTAGGGACAGGGGCGTTCGAGCAGTACTTC. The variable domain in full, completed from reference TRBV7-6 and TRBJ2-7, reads GAGVSQSPRYKVTKRGQDVALRCDPISGHVSLYWYRQALGQGPEFLTYFNYEAQQDKSGLPNDRFSAERPEGSISTLTIQRTEQRDSAMYRCASSLGTGAFEQYFGPGTRLTVT.

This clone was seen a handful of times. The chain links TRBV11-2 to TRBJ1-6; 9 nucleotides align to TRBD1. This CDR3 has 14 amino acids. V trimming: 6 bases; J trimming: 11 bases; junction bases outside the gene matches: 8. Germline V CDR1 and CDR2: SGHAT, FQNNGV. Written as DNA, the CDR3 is TGTGCCAGCAGGCCACAGGGGGCCGGGGCACCCCTCCACTTT. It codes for CASRPQGAGAPLHF.

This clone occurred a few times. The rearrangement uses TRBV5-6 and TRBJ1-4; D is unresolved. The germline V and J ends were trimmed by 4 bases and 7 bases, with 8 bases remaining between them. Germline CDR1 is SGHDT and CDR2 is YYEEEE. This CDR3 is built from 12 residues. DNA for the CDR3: TGTGCCAGCAGCGTCGAACCTGAAAAACTGTTTTTT. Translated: CASSVEPEKLFF.

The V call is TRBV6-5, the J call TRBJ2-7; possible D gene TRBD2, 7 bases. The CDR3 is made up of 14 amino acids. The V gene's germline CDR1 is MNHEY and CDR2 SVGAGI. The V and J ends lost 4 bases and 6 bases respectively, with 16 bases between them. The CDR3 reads CASSSRGRGGEQYF. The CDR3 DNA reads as TGTGCCAGCAGTTCTCGGGGTAGGGGGGGCGAGCAGTACTTC.

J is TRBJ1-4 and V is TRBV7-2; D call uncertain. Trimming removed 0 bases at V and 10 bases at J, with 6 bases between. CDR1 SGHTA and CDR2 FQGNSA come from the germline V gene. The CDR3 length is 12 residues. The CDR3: CASSLAHGKLFF. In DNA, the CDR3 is TGTGCCAGCAGCTTAGCACACGGAAAACTGTTTTTT.

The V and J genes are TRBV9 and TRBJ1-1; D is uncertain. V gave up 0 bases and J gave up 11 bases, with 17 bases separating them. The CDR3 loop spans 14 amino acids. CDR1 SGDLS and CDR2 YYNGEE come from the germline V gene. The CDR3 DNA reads TGTGCCAGCAGCGTAGTCGTGATGGGGTCGGCGGCTTTCTTT. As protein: CASSVVVMGSAAFF.

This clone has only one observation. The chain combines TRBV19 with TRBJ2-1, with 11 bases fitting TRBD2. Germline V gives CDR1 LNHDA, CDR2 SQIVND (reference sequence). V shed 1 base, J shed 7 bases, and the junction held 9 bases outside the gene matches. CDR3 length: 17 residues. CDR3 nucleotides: TGTGCCAGTAGTATAGGCGGAGGACTAGCGGGCCTGAATGAGCAGTTCTTC. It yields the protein CASSIGGGLAGLNEQFF.

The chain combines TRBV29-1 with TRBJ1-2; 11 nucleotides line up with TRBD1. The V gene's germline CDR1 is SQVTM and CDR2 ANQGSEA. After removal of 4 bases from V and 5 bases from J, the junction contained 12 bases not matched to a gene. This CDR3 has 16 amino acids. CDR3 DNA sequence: TGCAGCGTTGGCGGGGACAGGGGGGGGTTAGGATATGGCTACACCTTC. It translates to CSVGGDRGGLGYGYTF.

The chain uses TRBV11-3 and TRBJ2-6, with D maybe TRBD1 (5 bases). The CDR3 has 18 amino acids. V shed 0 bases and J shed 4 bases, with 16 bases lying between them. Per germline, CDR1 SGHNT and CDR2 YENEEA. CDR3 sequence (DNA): TGTGCCAGCAGCTTAGATAGGGCAGGGTCGGCCGGGGCCAACGTCCTGACTTTC. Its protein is CASSLDRAGSAGANVLTF.

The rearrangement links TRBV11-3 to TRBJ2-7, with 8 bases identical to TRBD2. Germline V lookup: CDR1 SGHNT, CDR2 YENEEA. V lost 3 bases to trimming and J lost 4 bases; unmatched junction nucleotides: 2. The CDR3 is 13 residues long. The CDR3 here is CASSFPGGYEQYF. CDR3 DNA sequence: TGTGCCAGCAGCTTTCCGGGGGGGTACGAGCAGTACTTC.